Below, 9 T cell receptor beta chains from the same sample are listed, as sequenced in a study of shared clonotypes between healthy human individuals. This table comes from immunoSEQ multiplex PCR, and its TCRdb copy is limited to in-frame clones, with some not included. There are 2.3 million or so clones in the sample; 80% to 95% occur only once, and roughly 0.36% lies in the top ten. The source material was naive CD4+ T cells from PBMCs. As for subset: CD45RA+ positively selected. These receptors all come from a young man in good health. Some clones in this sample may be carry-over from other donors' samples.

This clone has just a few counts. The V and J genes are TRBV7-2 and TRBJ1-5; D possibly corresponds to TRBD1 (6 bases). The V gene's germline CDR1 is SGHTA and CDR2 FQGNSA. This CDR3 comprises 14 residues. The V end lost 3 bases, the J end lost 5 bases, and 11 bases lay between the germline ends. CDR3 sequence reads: CASSFGQLDQPQHF. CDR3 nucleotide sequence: TGTGCCAGCAGCTTCGGACAGTTAGATCAGCCCCAGCATTTT.

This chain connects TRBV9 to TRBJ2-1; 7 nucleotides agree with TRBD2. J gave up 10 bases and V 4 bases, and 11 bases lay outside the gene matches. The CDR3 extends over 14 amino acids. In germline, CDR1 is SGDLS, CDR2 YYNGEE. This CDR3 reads CASSPRGTTEEQFF. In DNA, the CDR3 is TGTGCCAGCAGCCCGAGAGGGACTACCGAAGAGCAGTTCTTC. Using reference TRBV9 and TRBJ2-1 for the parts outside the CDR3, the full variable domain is DSGVTQTPKHLITATGQRVTLRCSPRSGDLSVYWYQQSLDQGLQFLIQYYNGEERAKGNILERFSAQQFPDLHSELNLSSLELGDSALYFCASSPRGTTEEQFFGPGTRLTVL.

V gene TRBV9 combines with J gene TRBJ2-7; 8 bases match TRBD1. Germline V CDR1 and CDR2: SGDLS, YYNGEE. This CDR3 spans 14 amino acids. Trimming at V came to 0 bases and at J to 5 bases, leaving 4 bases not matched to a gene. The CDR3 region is CASSVDRGEHEQYF. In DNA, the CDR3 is TGTGCCAGCAGCGTAGACAGGGGGGAACACGAGCAGTACTTC.

Here the CDR3 DNA reads TGCGCCAGCAGTCCTCCGGAACCTGGAAACACCATATATTTT. It yields the protein CASSPPEPGNTIYF. This chain uses TRBV23-1 with TRBJ1-3, with D unclear. TRBV23-1 is an ORF; its function is uncertain. This CDR3 region has 14 residues. Trimming stripped 4 bases from V and 2 bases from J, with 9 bases between.

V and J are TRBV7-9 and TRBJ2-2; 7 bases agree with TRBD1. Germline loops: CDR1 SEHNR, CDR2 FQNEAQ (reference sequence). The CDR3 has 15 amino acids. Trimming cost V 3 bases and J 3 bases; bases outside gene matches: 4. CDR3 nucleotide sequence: TGTGCCAGCAGCTTGGGACAGACCCACACCGGGGAGCTGTTTTTT. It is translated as CASSLGQTHTGELFF.

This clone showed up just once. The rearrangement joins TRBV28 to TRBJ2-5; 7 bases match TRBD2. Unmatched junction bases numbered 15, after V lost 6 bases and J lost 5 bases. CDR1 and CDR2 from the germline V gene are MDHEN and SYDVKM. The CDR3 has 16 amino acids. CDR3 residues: CASSRLGSGLYETQYF. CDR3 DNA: TGTGCCAGCAGCCGACTCGGTAGCGGGTTATATGAGACCCAGTACTTC.

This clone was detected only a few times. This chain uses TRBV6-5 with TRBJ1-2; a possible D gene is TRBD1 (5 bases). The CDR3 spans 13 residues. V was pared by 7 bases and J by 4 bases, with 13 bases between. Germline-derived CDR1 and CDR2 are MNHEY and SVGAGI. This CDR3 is CASTPRRAYGYTF. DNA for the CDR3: TGTGCCAGCACCCCCCGCAGGGCCTATGGCTACACCTTC.

The CDR3 coding sequence is TGTGCCAGTAGTATTGTCGAGAACACTGAAGCTTTCTTT. Its translation: CASSIVENTEAFF. The chain joins TRBV19 to TRBJ1-1; D call uncertain. Trimming took 3 bases from V and 1 from J, leaving 6 bases between them. Germline CDR1 reads LNHDA; CDR2 reads SQIVND (reference sequence). The CDR3 has 13 residues.

The DNA of the CDR3 is TGTGCCAGCAGTGAATATGCAGGGGGCGGTAACTATGGCTACACCTTC. Protein: CASSEYAGGGNYGYTF. The chain combines TRBV25-1 with TRBJ1-2; 8 bases are a match to TRBD1. CDR1 is MGHDK and CDR2 is SYGVNS in the germline V gene. CDR3 size: 16 residues. V was clipped by 0 bases and J by 1 base; unmatched bases: 4.